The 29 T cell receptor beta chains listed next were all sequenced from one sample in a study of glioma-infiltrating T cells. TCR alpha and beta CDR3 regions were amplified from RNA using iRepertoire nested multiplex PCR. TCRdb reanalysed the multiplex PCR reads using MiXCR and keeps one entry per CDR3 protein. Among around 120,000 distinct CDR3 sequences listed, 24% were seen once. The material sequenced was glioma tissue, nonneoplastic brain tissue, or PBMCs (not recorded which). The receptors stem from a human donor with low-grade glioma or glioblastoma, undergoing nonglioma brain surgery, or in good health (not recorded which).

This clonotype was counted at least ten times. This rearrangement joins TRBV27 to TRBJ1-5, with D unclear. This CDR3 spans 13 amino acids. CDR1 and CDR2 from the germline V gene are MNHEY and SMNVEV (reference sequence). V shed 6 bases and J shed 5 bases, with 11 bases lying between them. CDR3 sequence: CASRPGPYQPQHF. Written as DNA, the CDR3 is TGTGCCAGCAGACCTGGGCCCTATCAGCCCCAGCATTTT.

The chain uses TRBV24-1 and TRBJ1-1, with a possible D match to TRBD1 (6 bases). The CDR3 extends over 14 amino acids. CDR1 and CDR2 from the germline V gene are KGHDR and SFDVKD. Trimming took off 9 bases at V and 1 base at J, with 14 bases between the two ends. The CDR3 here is CATSEGEGNTEAFF. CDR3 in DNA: TGTGCCACCTCTGAGGGGGAGGGGAACACTGAAGCTTTCTTT.

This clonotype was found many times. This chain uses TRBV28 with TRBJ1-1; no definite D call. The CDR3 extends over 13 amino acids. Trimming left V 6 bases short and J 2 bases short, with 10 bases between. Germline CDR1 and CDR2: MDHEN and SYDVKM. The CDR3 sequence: CASRQQTNTEAFF. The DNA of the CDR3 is TGTGCCAGCAGACAACAAACTAACACTGAAGCTTTCTTT.

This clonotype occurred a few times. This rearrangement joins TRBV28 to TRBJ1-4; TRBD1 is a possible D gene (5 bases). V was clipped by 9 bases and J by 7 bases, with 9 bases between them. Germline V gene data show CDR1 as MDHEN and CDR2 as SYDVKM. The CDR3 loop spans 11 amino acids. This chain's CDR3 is CASLGVEKLFF. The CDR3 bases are TGTGCCAGTCTGGGGGTTGAAAAACTGTTTTTT.

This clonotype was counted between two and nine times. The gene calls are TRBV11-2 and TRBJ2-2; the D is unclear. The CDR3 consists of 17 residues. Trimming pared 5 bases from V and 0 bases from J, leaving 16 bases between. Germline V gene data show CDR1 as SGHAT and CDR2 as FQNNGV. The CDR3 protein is CASSLHPPAANTGELFF. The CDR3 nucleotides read TGTGCCAGCAGCCTCCACCCACCAGCAGCGAACACCGGGGAGCTGTTTTTT.

As DNA, the CDR3 is TGTGCCAGTAGTGGGGGAATCTCGGAGACCCAGTACTTC. It translates to CASSGGISETQYF. J is TRBJ2-5 and V is TRBV19; the D gene could be TRBD1 or TRBD2 (5 bases each). The germline CDR1 and CDR2 sequences are LNHDA and SQIVND (reference sequence). Trimming shortened V by 5 bases and J by 5 bases, and 12 bases separated the two germline ends. This CDR3 has 13 residues.

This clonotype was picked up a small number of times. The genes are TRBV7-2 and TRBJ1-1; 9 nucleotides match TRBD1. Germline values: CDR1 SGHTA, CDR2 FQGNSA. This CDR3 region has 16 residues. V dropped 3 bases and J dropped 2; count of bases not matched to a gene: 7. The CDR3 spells CASSFVRGQGNTEAFF. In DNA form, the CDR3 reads TGTGCCAGCAGCTTTGTCCGGGGACAGGGTAACACTGAAGCTTTCTTT.

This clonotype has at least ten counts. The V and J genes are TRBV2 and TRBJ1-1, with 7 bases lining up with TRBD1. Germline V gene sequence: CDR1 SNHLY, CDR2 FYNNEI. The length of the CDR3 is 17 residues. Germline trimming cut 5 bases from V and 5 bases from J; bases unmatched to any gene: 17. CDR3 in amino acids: CASSPRGRGRVSTEAFF. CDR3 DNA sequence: TGTGCCAGCAGTCCGAGGGGTAGGGGGCGTGTTTCTACTGAAGCTTTCTTT. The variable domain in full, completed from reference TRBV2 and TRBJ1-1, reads EPEVTQTPSHQVTQMGQEVILRCVPISNHLYFYWYRQILGQKVEFLVSFYNNEISEKSEIFDDQFSVERPDGSNFTLKIRSTKLEDSAMYFCASSPRGRGRVSTEAFFGQGTRLTVV.

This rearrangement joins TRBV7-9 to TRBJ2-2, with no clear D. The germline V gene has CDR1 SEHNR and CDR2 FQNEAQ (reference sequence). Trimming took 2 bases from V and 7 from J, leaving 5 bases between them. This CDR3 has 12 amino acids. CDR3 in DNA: TGTGCCAGCAGCTTATTAGGCGGGGAGCTGTTTTTT. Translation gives CASSLLGGELFF.

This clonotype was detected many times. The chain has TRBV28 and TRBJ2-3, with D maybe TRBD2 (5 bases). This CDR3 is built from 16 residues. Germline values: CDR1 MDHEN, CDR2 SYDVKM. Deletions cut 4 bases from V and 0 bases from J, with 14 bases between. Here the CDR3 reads CASSSRDGDSTDTQYF. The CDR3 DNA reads TGTGCCAGCAGTTCCCGGGATGGGGATAGCACAGATACGCAGTATTTT.

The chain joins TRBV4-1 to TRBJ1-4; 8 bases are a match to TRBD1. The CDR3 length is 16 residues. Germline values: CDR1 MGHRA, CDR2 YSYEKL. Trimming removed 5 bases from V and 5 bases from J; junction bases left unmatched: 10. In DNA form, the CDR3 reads TGCGCCAGCAGCAGTAGTCCCCGACAGGGGAATGAAAAACTGTTTTTT. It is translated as CASSSSPRQGNEKLFF.

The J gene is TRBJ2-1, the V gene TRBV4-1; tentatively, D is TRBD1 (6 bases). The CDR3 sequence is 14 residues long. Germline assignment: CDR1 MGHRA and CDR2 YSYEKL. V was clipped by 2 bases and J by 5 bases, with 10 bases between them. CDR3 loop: CASSQFTGNNEQFF. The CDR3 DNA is TGCGCCAGCAGCCAATTTACAGGGAACAATGAGCAGTTCTTC.

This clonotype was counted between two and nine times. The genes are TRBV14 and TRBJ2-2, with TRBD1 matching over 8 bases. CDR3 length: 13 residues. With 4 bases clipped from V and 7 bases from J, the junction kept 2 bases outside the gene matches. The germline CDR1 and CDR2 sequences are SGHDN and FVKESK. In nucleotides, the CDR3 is TGTGCCAGCAGCCCACAGGGGGTCGGGGAGCTGTTTTTT. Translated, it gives CASSPQGVGELFF.

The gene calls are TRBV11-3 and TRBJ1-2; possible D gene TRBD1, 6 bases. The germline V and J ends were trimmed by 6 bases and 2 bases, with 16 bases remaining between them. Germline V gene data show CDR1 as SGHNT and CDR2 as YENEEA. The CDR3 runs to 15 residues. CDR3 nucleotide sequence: TGTGCCAGCAGAAAAGGGGGGTTTGGGAACTATGGCTACACCTTC. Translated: CASRKGGFGNYGYTF.

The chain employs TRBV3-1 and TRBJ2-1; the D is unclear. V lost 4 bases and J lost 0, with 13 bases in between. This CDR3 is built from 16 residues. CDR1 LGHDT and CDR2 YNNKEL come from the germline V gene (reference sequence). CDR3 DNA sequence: TGTGCCAGCAGCCCCCGTGTCGGTAGCTCCTACAATGAGCAGTTCTTC. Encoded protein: CASSPRVGSSYNEQFF.

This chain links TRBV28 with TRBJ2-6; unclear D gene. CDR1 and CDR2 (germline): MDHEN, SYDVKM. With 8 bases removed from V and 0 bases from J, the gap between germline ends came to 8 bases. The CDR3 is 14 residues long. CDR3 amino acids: CASLSSSGANVLTF. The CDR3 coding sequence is TGTGCCAGCCTCTCGAGCTCTGGGGCCAACGTCCTGACTTTC.

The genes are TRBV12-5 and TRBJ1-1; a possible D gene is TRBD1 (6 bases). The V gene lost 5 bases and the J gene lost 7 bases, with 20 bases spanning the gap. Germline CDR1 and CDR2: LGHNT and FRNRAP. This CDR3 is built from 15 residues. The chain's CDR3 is CASGTGTTPYGEAFF. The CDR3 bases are TGTGCTAGTGGTACCGGGACAACCCCTTATGGTGAAGCTTTCTTT. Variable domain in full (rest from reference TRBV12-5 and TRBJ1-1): DARVTQTPRHKVTEMGQEVTMRCQPILGHNTVFWYRQTMMQGLELLAYFRNRAPLDDSGMPKDRFSAEMPDATLATLKIQPSEPRDSAVYFCASGTGTTPYGEAFFGQGTRLTVV.

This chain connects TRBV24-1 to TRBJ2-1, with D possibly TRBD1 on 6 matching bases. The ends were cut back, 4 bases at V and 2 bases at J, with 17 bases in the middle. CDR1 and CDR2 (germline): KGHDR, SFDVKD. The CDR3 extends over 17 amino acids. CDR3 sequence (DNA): TGTGCCACCAGTGAAACAAAGACAGGAACTCCCTACAATGAGCAGTTCTTC. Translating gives CATSETKTGTPYNEQFF.

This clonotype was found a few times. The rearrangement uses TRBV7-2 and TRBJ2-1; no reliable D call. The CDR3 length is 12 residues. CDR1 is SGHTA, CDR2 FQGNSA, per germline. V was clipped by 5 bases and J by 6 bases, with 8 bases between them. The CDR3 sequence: CASSPEVNEQFF. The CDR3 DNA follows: TGTGCCAGCAGCCCAGAGGTCAATGAGCAGTTCTTC.

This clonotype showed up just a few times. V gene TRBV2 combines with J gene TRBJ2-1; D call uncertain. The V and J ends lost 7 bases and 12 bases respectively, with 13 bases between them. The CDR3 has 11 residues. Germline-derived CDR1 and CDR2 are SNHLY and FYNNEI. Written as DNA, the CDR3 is TGTGCCAGCACTCCCTCCGGCGGGCAGTTCTTC. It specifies CASTPSGGQFF.

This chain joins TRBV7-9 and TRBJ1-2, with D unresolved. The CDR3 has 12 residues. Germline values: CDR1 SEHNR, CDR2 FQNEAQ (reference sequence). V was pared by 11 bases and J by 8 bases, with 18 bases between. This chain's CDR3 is CAHDPGGWGYTF. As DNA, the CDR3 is TGTGCCCACGACCCAGGAGGATGGGGCTACACCTTC.

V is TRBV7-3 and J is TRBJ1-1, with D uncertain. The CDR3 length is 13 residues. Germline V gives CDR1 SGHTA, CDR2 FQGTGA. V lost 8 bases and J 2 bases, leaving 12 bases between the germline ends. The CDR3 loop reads CASGTGSNTEAFF. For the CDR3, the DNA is TGTGCCAGCGGAACGGGATCAAACACTGAAGCTTTCTTT.

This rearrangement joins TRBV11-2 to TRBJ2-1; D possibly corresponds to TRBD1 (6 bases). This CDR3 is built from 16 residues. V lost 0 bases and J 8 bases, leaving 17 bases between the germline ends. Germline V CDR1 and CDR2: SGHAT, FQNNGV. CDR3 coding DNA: TGTGCCAGCAGCTTAGAAAGGTGGGCAGGGGAGTATGAGCAGTTCTTC. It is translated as CASSLERWAGEYEQFF.

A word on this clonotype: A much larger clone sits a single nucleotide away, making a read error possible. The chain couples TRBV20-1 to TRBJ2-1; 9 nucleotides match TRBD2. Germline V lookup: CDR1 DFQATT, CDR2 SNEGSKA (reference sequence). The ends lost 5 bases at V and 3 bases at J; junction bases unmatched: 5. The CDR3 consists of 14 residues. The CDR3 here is CSARTSANYNEQFF. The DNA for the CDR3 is TGCAGTGCTCGGACTAGCGCTAACTACAATGAGCAGTTCTTC.

CDR3 amino acids: CASSLGTAPSTDTQYF. DNA for the CDR3: TGTGCCAGCAGCCTCGGGACAGCCCCTTCCACAGATACGCAGTATTTT. The chain is built from TRBV7-9 and TRBJ2-3; 7 bases line up with TRBD1. After removal of 5 bases from V and 2 bases from J, the junction contained 10 bases not matched to a gene. In germline, CDR1 is SEHNR, CDR2 FQNEAQ (reference sequence). This CDR3 is built from 16 residues.

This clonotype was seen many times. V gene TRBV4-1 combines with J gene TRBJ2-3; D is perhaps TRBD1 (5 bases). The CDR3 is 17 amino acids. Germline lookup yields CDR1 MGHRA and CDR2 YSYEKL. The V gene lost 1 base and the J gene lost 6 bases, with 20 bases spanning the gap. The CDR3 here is CASSQGVQANRVDTQYF. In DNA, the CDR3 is TGCGCCAGCAGCCAAGGGGTACAGGCTAATAGGGTGGATACGCAGTATTTT.

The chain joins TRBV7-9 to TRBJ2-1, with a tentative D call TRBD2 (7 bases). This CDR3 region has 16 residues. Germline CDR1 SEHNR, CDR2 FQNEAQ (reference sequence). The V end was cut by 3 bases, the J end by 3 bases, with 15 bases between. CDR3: CASSFGGGPDYNEQFF. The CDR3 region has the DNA TGTGCCAGCAGCTTTGGGGGGGGGCCGGACTACAATGAGCAGTTCTTC.

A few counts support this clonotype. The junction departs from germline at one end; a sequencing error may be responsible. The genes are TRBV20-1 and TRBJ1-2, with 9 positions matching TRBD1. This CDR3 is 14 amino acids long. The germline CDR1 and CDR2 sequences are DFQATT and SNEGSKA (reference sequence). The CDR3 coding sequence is TGCAGTGCCAGAGGGGGACAGGGATATTATGGCTACACCTTC. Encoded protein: CSARGGQGYYGYTF.

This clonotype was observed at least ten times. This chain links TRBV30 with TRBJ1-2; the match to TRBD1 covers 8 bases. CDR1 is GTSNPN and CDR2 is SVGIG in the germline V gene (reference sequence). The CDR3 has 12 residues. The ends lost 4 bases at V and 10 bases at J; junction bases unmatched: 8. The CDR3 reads CAWTRDRGDYTF. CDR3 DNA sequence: TGTGCCTGGACCAGAGACAGGGGAGACTACACCTTC.